The 10 T cell receptor beta chains given below trace back to one sample, sequenced in a study of identical twins. TCRdb re-derived calls from the 5' RACE reads in MiXCR, one entry per CDR3 protein. The profile shows 1.5 million to 2 million distinct CDR3 sequences, 32% of them singletons. The sequenced sample was cord blood. Receptors were obtained from a newborn girl in good health.

Concerning this clonotype: Mismatch with germline at one junction end may stem from a read error. V gene TRBV25-1 combines with J gene TRBJ2-5; D possibly corresponds to TRBD2 (5 bases). The CDR3 is 14 amino acids. Germline V lookup: CDR1 MGHDK, CDR2 SYGVNS. This chain's CDR3 is CACSPTKLYGEQYF. CDR3 in DNA: TGTGCCTGCAGCCCAACCAAGCTTTATGGGGAGCAGTACTTC.

In this sample, this clonotype turned up a few times. This sequence joins TRBV10-3 and TRBJ2-1; weak D call: TRBD2 (6 bases). Between the trimmed V and J ends, which lost 3 bases and 0 bases, there was a span of 12 bases. The CDR3 contains 16 residues. Germline V gene lookup returns CDR1 ENHRY and CDR2 SYGVKD. The chain's CDR3 is CAISDLASSSYNEQFF. The DNA of the CDR3 is TGTGCCATCAGTGACCTAGCGTCTAGCTCCTACAATGAGCAGTTCTTC.

This chain joins TRBV28 and TRBJ1-5, with D hard to call. The germline V and J ends were trimmed by 6 bases and 3 bases, with 30 bases remaining between them. Germline V gene data show CDR1 as MDHEN and CDR2 as SYDVKM. The CDR3 covers 20 residues. The CDR3 nucleotides read TGTGCCAGCAGCCATGGGAGTTGGAGGGTATACCATCCGACCAATCAGCCCCAGCATTTT. Its protein product is CASSHGSWRVYHPTNQPQHF.

This clonotype was observed a handful of times. This chain uses TRBV20-1 with TRBJ2-1, with no clear D. Per the germline V gene, CDR1 is DFQATT and CDR2 is SNEGSKA (reference sequence). The CDR3 loop spans 17 amino acids. Between the trimmed V and J ends, which lost 3 bases and 4 bases, there was a span of 22 bases. The chain's CDR3 is CSARSSASEPNYNEQFF. The CDR3 DNA follows: TGCAGTGCTAGGAGTTCCGCTAGTGAACCGAATTACAATGAGCAGTTCTTC.

The chain uses TRBV2 and TRBJ1-6; D is ambiguous. CDR1 is SNHLY and CDR2 is FYNNEI in the germline V gene. The CDR3 contains 15 residues. Between the trimmed V and J ends, which lost 4 bases and 0 bases, there was a span of 7 bases. CDR3 DNA: TGTGCCAGCAGTGGGGAGGGCTCCTATAATTCACCCCTCCACTTT. Amino acid sequence: CASSGEGSYNSPLHF.

The V call is TRBV27, the J call TRBJ2-6, with 7 bases fitting TRBD1. CDR1 is MNHEY and CDR2 is SMNVEV in the germline V gene (reference sequence). The length of the CDR3 is 20 residues. The V segment lost 0 bases and the J segment 0 bases; nucleotides outside the gene matches: 11. This CDR3 is CASSLSPDRWTSSGANVLTF. The CDR3 DNA reads TGTGCCAGCAGTTTATCTCCGGACAGGTGGACTTCCTCTGGGGCCAACGTCCTGACTTTC. The full variable domain, its missing parts supplied by reference TRBV27 and TRBJ2-6, is EAQVTQNPRYLITVTGKKLTVTCSQNMNHEYMSWYRQDPGLGLRQIYYSMNVEVTDKGDVPEGYKVSRKEKRNFPLILESPSPNQTSLYFCASSLSPDRWTSSGANVLTFGAGSRLTVL.

This clonotype showed up just a few times. The gene calls are TRBV28 and TRBJ2-1; 9 bases agree with TRBD2. Losses at the gene ends were 6 bases for V and 0 bases for J; bases not matched to a gene: 9. The germline V gene encodes CDR1 MDHEN and CDR2 SYDVKM. The CDR3 contains 17 residues. CDR3 nucleotides: TGTGCCAGCAGCTCAGGACTAGCGCCAAGCTCCTACAATGAGCAGTTCTTC. This encodes CASSSGLAPSSYNEQFF.

The count of this clonotype is one. The J gene is TRBJ1-1, the V gene TRBV20-1; 7 bases agree with TRBD1. J lost 10 bases, V lost 4 bases, and 12 bases had no gene match. The CDR3 covers 13 residues. Germline V gene lookup returns CDR1 DFQATT and CDR2 SNEGSKA (reference sequence). The CDR3, as DNA: TGCAGTGCTAACCCTCCGGGACAGCTTGGAGCTTTCTTT. It yields the protein CSANPPGQLGAFF.

The chain is built from TRBV29-1 and TRBJ1-2; D is perhaps TRBD1 (5 bases). CDR3 length equals 13 residues. The ends were cut back, 0 bases at V and 4 bases at J, with 9 bases in the middle. In germline, CDR1 is SQVTM, CDR2 ANQGSEA. In nucleotides, the CDR3 is TGCAGCGTTGAAGATCCAGGGACCTATGGCTACACCTTC. Amino acid sequence: CSVEDPGTYGYTF.

The chain carries TRBV20-1 and TRBJ1-5; 9 positions agree with TRBD1. This CDR3 contains 15 residues. V lost 2 bases to trimming and J lost 2 bases; unmatched junction nucleotides: 4. Per the germline V gene, CDR1 is DFQATT and CDR2 is SNEGSKA (reference sequence). In nucleotides, the CDR3 is TGCAGTGCTAGATGGAGGACAGGGGGCAATCAGCCCCAGCATTTT. It is translated as CSARWRTGGNQPQHF.